The 22 T cell receptor beta chains given below trace back to one sample, sequenced in a study of CD8+ T cells in alopecia areata. RNA extraction was followed by reverse transcription into cDNA, which acted as the sequencing template. Assay used: immunoSEQ multiplex PCR; TCRdb lists only in-frame clones, some missing. Among about 76,000 clones listed, about 71% were seen once. Treatment: oral pan-JAK inhibitor, 5-10 mg twice daily. Sample: CD8+ T cells sorted from blood, taken at week 24, from a patient treated with tofacitinib. The receptor set was obtained from a human donor with alopecia areata.

The J gene is TRBJ2-2, the V gene TRBV15; maybe TRBD1 (6 bases). V was trimmed by 3 bases and J by 0 bases, leaving 8 bases between them. The CDR3 totals 15 residues. Germline V lookup: CDR1 LNHNV, CDR2 YYDKDF (reference sequence). CDR3 in amino acids: CATSRGTTNTGELFF. As DNA, the CDR3 is TGTGCCACCAGCAGGGGGACAACGAACACCGGGGAGCTGTTTTTT.

V is TRBV9 and J is TRBJ2-2, with 7 bases identical to TRBD1. Trimming took 3 bases from V and 3 from J; bases not matched to a gene: 11. The CDR3 runs to 17 residues. Looked up from germline, CDR1 is SGDLS and CDR2 is YYNGEE. CDR3 nucleotides: TGTGCCAGCAGCGATGGACAGGTCGGGTACGACACCGGGGAGCTGTTTTTT. Translating gives CASSDGQVGYDTGELFF.

V is TRBV7-2 and J is TRBJ2-7; TRBD1 matches 9 bases. Germline V lookup: CDR1 SGHTA, CDR2 FQGNSA. V trimming: 5 bases; J trimming: 4 bases; junction bases outside the gene matches: 9. This CDR3 has 15 amino acids. CDR3 amino acids: CASSPLDRGGYEQYF. Written as DNA, the CDR3 is TGTGCCAGCAGCCCCCTGGACAGGGGCGGATACGAGCAGTACTTC.

The chain uses TRBV4-3 and TRBJ1-2; 7 bases map to TRBD1. CDR3 length: 16 residues. The germline gives CDR1 LGHNA, CDR2 YSLEER. J lost 4 bases, V lost 4 bases, and 12 bases had no gene match. The CDR3 DNA sequence: TGCGCCAGCAGCCTCCATTCGACAGGGATGACCTATGGCTACACCTTC. This sequence encodes CASSLHSTGMTYGYTF.

This chain links TRBV4-1 with TRBJ1-2, with D perhaps matching TRBD1 (5 bases). Trimming took off 6 bases at V and 8 bases at J, with 19 bases between the two ends. The CDR3 extends over 14 amino acids. Germline assignment: CDR1 MGHRA and CDR2 YSYEKL. In nucleotides, the CDR3 is TGCGCCAGCAGTCAGTCGACCGGGACCTCCGGCTACACCTTC. Encoded protein: CASSQSTGTSGYTF.

The V and J genes are TRBV28 and TRBJ2-3; tentative D call: TRBD2 (6 bases). The CDR3 extends over 17 amino acids. Looked up from germline, CDR1 is MDHEN and CDR2 is SYDVKM. V dropped 2 bases and J dropped 2 bases, with 17 bases sitting between them. The CDR3 loop is CASSLRFRDSATDTQYF. The DNA of the CDR3 is TGTGCCAGCAGTTTAAGGTTTCGGGACTCCGCCACAGATACGCAGTATTTT.

This clone was detected a few times. The V gene is TRBV27, the J gene TRBJ1-1; D call uncertain. The CDR3 is made up of 15 amino acids. Trimming left V 5 bases short and J 0 bases short, with 13 bases between. From germline, CDR1 is MNHEY and CDR2 SMNVEV (reference sequence). The CDR3 loop reads CASSGDGTVNTEAFF. The CDR3 coding sequence is TGTGCCAGCAGTGGCGATGGCACCGTGAACACTGAAGCTTTCTTT.

The table lists this clone with a few counts. The chain employs TRBV29-1 and TRBJ2-7; TRBD2 might be the D (6 bases). Looked up from germline, CDR1 is SQVTM and CDR2 is ANQGSEA. The CDR3 contains 15 residues. Trimming pared 2 bases from V and 9 bases from J, leaving 23 bases between. The CDR3 nucleotides are TGCAGCGTTGAAAGCGGAGGGCCTCCGCCCGGCGGGCAGTACTTC. Protein product: CSVESGGPPPGGQYF.

The J gene is TRBJ2-1, the V gene TRBV6-1; no definite D call. V was shortened by 6 bases and J by 4 bases, with 4 bases between the two germline ends. CDR1 is MNHNS, CDR2 SASEGT, per germline. The CDR3 runs to 11 residues. The CDR3 spells CASRSYNEQFF. CDR3 coding DNA: TGTGCCAGCAGGAGTTACAATGAGCAGTTCTTC.

The gene calls are TRBV13 and TRBJ1-1; D is undetermined. This CDR3 is 15 amino acids long. CDR1 PRHDT and CDR2 FYEKMQ come from the germline V gene (reference sequence). Trimming took off 0 bases at V and 0 bases at J, with 8 bases between the two ends. Here the CDR3 reads CASSLGPRVNTEAFF. As DNA, the CDR3 is TGTGCCAGCAGCTTAGGTCCGCGAGTGAACACTGAAGCTTTCTTT.

This clone turned up a few times. The J gene is TRBJ2-2, the V gene TRBV14; D unclear. Trimming stripped 4 bases from V and 7 bases from J, with 13 bases between. Germline V gene lookup returns CDR1 SGHDN and CDR2 FVKESK. The CDR3 covers 14 residues. Written as DNA, the CDR3 is TGTGCCAGCAGCCCCCATTGGGTCATCGGGGAGCTGTTTTTT. Translated: CASSPHWVIGELFF.

This chain joins TRBV9 and TRBJ1-5, with D perhaps matching TRBD1 (6 bases). This CDR3 has 15 amino acids. Germline CDR1 SGDLS, CDR2 YYNGEE. Trimming shortened V by 0 bases and J by 3 bases, and 10 bases separated the two germline ends. DNA for the CDR3: TGTGCCAGCAGCGTAGGGACAGCAGACAATCAGCCCCAGCATTTT. It yields the protein CASSVGTADNQPQHF. Supplemented by reference TRBV9 and TRBJ1-5, the full variable domain reads DSGVTQTPKHLITATGQRVTLRCSPRSGDLSVYWYQQSLDQGLQFLIQYYNGEERAKGNILERFSAQQFPDLHSELNLSSLELGDSALYFCASSVGTADNQPQHFGDGTRLSIL.

J is TRBJ1-1 and V is TRBV4-1; no firm D call. V lost 0 bases, J lost 4 bases, and 6 bases lay in between. CDR1 MGHRA and CDR2 YSYEKL come from the germline V gene. The CDR3 consists of 13 residues. The CDR3 is CASSQDEGTEAFF. The CDR3 bases are TGCGCCAGCAGCCAAGACGAGGGCACTGAAGCTTTCTTT.

This rearrangement joins TRBV29-1 to TRBJ2-7; TRBD1 aligns across 9 bases. Germline V gene data show CDR1 as SQVTM and CDR2 as ANQGSEA. The CDR3 covers 16 residues. Trimming took 2 bases from V and 0 from J; bases not matched to a gene: 8. The CDR3 nucleotides are TGCAGCGTTGAATTCTCTGAGACAGGGGGCTCCTACGAGCAGTACTTC. Amino acid sequence: CSVEFSETGGSYEQYF.

The J gene is TRBJ2-7, the V gene TRBV28, with a tentative D call TRBD2 (6 bases). This CDR3 region has 14 residues. From germline, CDR1 is MDHEN and CDR2 SYDVKM. Trimming took 6 bases from V and 5 from J, leaving 17 bases between them. The chain's CDR3 is CASSLAELANEQYF. CDR3 bases: TGTGCCAGCAGCTTGGCGGAACTAGCCAACGAGCAGTACTTC. The entire variable domain, with the rest obtained from reference TRBV28 and TRBJ2-7, is as follows: DVKVTQSSRYLVKRTGEKVFLECVQDMDHENMFWYRQDPGLGLRLIYFSYDVKMKEKGDIPEGYSVSREKKERFSLILESASTNQTSMYLCASSLAELANEQYFGPGTRLTVT.

The genes are TRBV9 and TRBJ2-5, with D possibly matching TRBD1 (5 bases). The V end lost 4 bases, the J end lost 4 bases, and 32 bases lay between the germline ends. The CDR3 covers 20 residues. Per the germline V gene, CDR1 is SGDLS and CDR2 is YYNGEE. The CDR3 region is CASSPDPPGKRASLRETQYF. The CDR3 nucleotides are TGTGCCAGCAGCCCCGACCCTCCAGGGAAAAGGGCGAGCCTTCGAGAGACCCAGTACTTC.

CDR3 sequence reads: CASDRGSYEQYF. CDR3 DNA: TGTGCCAGCGACAGGGGGTCCTACGAGCAGTACTTC. The rearrangement uses TRBV2 and TRBJ2-7, with 9 positions matching TRBD1. Germline-derived CDR1 and CDR2 are SNHLY and FYNNEI. V dropped 8 bases and J dropped 1; count of bases not matched to a gene: 0. The CDR3 loop spans 12 amino acids.

The chain carries TRBV7-9 and TRBJ1-1; no clear D. The CDR3 is 14 residues long. Germline-derived CDR1 and CDR2 are SEHNR and FQNEAQ (reference sequence). V was pared by 1 base and J by 1 base, with 7 bases between. The CDR3 loop reads CASSLVGGNTEAFF. CDR3 DNA: TGTGCCAGCAGCTTAGTAGGTGGGAACACTGAAGCTTTCTTT.

This clone was counted a few times. The genes are TRBV27 and TRBJ2-1; D gene unclear. The V gene's germline CDR1 is MNHEY and CDR2 SMNVEV (reference sequence). V lost 0 bases and J lost 8, with 11 bases in between. The CDR3 length is 14 residues. This CDR3 is CASSLSVVSDEQFF. CDR3 bases: TGTGCCAGCAGTTTATCGGTGGTGAGCGATGAGCAGTTCTTC.

The chain links TRBV28 to TRBJ2-7, with D possibly called TRBD1 or TRBD2 (5 bases each). With 2 bases removed from V and 2 bases from J, the gap between germline ends came to 22 bases. This CDR3 is 18 amino acids long. Germline values: CDR1 MDHEN, CDR2 SYDVKM. The CDR3 loop reads CASSLRGVSIARTYEQYF. CDR3 in DNA: TGTGCCAGCAGTTTAAGAGGGGTTAGTATAGCGAGGACCTACGAGCAGTACTTC. Filled out from reference TRBV28 and TRBJ2-7, the complete variable domain reads DVKVTQSSRYLVKRTGEKVFLECVQDMDHENMFWYRQDPGLGLRLIYFSYDVKMKEKGDIPEGYSVSREKKERFSLILESASTNQTSMYLCASSLRGVSIARTYEQYFGPGTRLTVT.

V usage is TRBV4-1 and J usage is TRBJ2-1; TRBD2 matches at 11 bases. The CDR3 loop spans 15 amino acids. The germline CDR1 and CDR2 sequences are MGHRA and YSYEKL. Unmatched junction bases numbered 1, after V lost 6 bases and J lost 0 bases. CDR3 sequence: CASRLAGGSYNEQFF. DNA of the CDR3: TGCGCCAGCAGGCTAGCGGGAGGCTCCTACAATGAGCAGTTCTTC.

This clone was counted many times. V is TRBV7-9 and J is TRBJ2-1; D might be TRBD2 (6 bases). There are 15 residues in the CDR3. V lost 4 bases, J lost 5 bases, and 15 bases lay in between. CDR1 is SEHNR, CDR2 FQNEAQ, per germline (reference sequence). CDR3 amino acids: CASSYSGTPHNEQFF. The CDR3 DNA sequence: TGTGCCAGCAGCTACTCCGGGACTCCCCACAATGAGCAGTTCTTC.